One sample yielded the 30 T cell receptor beta chains listed below, sequenced in a study of T cell repertoires in cytomegalovirus infection. Using its own MiXCR run on the reads, TCRdb lists one record per CDR3 protein. The table lists some 350,000 distinct CDR3 sequences, around a third of them singletons. These receptors are not linked to any known antigen. The source was cultured PBMCs, collected from culture after CMV antigen stimulation. These receptors were obtained from a human donor in good health (CMV status not recorded). Some clones in this sample may be carry-over from other donors' samples.

This chain connects TRBV28 to TRBJ2-5; D call uncertain. From germline, CDR1 is MDHEN and CDR2 SYDVKM. V gave up 6 bases and J gave up 1 base, with 12 bases separating them. The CDR3 sequence is 14 residues long. The CDR3 sequence: CASRNLVSQETQYF. The CDR3 DNA follows: TGTGCCAGCAGGAACCTAGTAAGCCAAGAGACCCAGTACTTC. The variable domain in full, with the rest retrieved from reference TRBV28 and TRBJ2-5, is DVKVTQSSRYLVKRTGEKVFLECVQDMDHENMFWYRQDPGLGLRLIYFSYDVKMKEKGDIPEGYSVSREKKERFSLILESASTNQTSMYLCASRNLVSQETQYFGPGTRLLVL.

The chain carries TRBV6-2 or TRBV6-3 and TRBJ1-1; D unclear. The V end lost 0 bases, the J end lost 8 bases, and 10 bases lay between the germline ends. The CDR3 is made up of 13 amino acids. The germline CDR1 and CDR2 sequences are MNHEY and SVGEGT. The CDR3 spells CASSYSWTVEAFF. The CDR3 region has the DNA TGTGCCAGCAGTTACTCCTGGACGGTGGAAGCTTTCTTT.

This clonotype was observed a handful of times. The chain has TRBV6-2 or TRBV6-3 and TRBJ2-1; no reliable D call. This CDR3 has 13 residues. V was pared by 2 bases and J by 6 bases, with 8 bases between. CDR1 and CDR2 (germline): MNHEY, SVGEGT. The CDR3 reads CASSYRLGNEQFF. The CDR3 coding sequence is TGTGCCAGCAGTTACCGGCTAGGCAATGAGCAGTTCTTC.

The chain is built from TRBV7-3 and TRBJ2-7; 8 positions agree with TRBD1. The CDR3 covers 14 residues. Germline values: CDR1 SGHTA, CDR2 FQGTGA. V lost 4 bases and J lost 5; bases outside the gene matches: 7. The CDR3 loop reads CASSSQGGIDEQYF. CDR3 nucleotide sequence: TGTGCCAGCAGCTCACAGGGGGGAATCGACGAGCAGTACTTC.

The chain recombines TRBV29-1 with TRBJ1-5, with D tentatively TRBD1 (6 bases). The V end was cut by 5 bases, the J end by 7 bases, with 15 bases between. The CDR3 is 13 amino acids. CDR1 SQVTM and CDR2 ANQGSEA come from the germline V gene. CDR3 DNA sequence: TGCAGCGTTCTAGAACAGGGAGGGCAGCCCCAGCATTTT. Translating gives CSVLEQGGQPQHF.

The chain recombines TRBV11-2 with TRBJ2-1; D call uncertain. Trimming shortened V by 1 base and J by 3 bases, and 10 bases separated the two germline ends. Per the germline V gene, CDR1 is SGHAT and CDR2 is FQNNGV. The CDR3 contains 15 residues. The CDR3 DNA is TGTGCCAGCAGCTTAGTAGGTTCTGTCTACAATGAGCAGTTCTTC. Residues: CASSLVGSVYNEQFF.

This clonotype was seen only once. The CDR3 is CASSLSTGTGANVLTF. CDR3 in DNA: TGTGCCAGCAGTTTATCCACAGGGACTGGGGCCAACGTCCTGACTTTC. The chain joins TRBV27 to TRBJ2-6, with D perhaps matching TRBD1 (6 bases). The germline gives CDR1 MNHEY, CDR2 SMNVEV (reference sequence). V was cut by 0 bases and J by 2 bases, with 8 bases left in between. There are 16 residues in the CDR3. The whole variable domain, remainder taken from reference TRBV27 and TRBJ2-6, is EAQVTQNPRYLITVTGKKLTVTCSQNMNHEYMSWYRQDPGLGLRQIYYSMNVEVTDKGDVPEGYKVSRKEKRNFPLILESPSPNQTSLYFCASSLSTGTGANVLTFGAGSRLTVL.

This clonotype was observed once. The chain joins TRBV7-9 to TRBJ2-6; D is unclear. Germline CDR1 and CDR2: SEHNR and FQNEAQ (reference sequence). The V gene lost 2 bases and the J gene lost 4 bases, with 9 bases spanning the gap. The CDR3 contains 15 residues. The CDR3 is CASSLHGSGANVLTF. DNA for the CDR3: TGTGCCAGCAGCTTACATGGGTCCGGGGCCAACGTCCTGACTTTC.

The chain employs TRBV2 and TRBJ1-5; D uncertain. Trimming stripped 2 bases from V and 6 bases from J, with 5 bases between. The germline V gene encodes CDR1 SNHLY and CDR2 FYNNEI. The CDR3 is 12 residues long. CDR3 residues: CASSERTQPQHF. The CDR3 coding sequence is TGTGCCAGCAGTGAACGTACTCAGCCCCAGCATTTT.

This clonotype appeared a few times. The V and J genes are TRBV19 and TRBJ2-7, with D uncertain. The germline gives CDR1 LNHDA, CDR2 SQIVND (reference sequence). The CDR3 is 14 residues long. Trimming stripped 7 bases from V and 6 bases from J, with 19 bases between. Here the CDR3 reads CASTPGYGVGEQYF. CDR3 coding DNA: TGTGCCAGTACCCCCGGGTATGGGGTGGGCGAGCAGTACTTC.

This clonotype appeared a few times. CDR3 sequence (DNA): TGTGCCAGCAGTACCCCCGGCGGGGGCCAGACCAAAAACATTCAGTACTTC. It encodes CASSTPGGGQTKNIQYF. This chain uses TRBV28 with TRBJ2-4; D is perhaps TRBD2 (7 bases). The V and J ends lost 5 bases and 2 bases respectively, with 19 bases between them. Germline V gene lookup returns CDR1 MDHEN and CDR2 SYDVKM. This CDR3 contains 17 residues.

There are a few counts of this clonotype. The chain links TRBV7-6 to TRBJ2-5, with TRBD2 identical over 9 bases. Trimming at V came to 5 bases and at J to 4 bases, leaving 5 bases not matched to a gene. Germline V gene sequence: CDR1 SGHVS, CDR2 FNYEAQ. This CDR3 spans 14 amino acids. The CDR3 loop reads CASSTREGRETQYF. The CDR3 region has the DNA TGTGCCAGCAGCACGCGGGAGGGCCGAGAGACCCAGTACTTC.

The chain recombines TRBV28 with TRBJ1-2, with 9 bases matching TRBD1. The V gene end was trimmed by 6 bases and the J gene end by 4 bases; junction bases not matched to a gene: 12. There are 16 residues in the CDR3. Germline V lookup: CDR1 MDHEN, CDR2 SYDVKM. This chain's CDR3 is CASSLGQGRLRYGYTF. In DNA, the CDR3 is TGTGCCAGCAGCCTCGGACAGGGGAGGCTACGCTATGGCTACACCTTC.

The rearrangement uses TRBV15 and TRBJ1-2; D call uncertain. Germline CDR1 LNHNV, CDR2 YYDKDF (reference sequence). CDR3 size: 14 residues. V was clipped by 0 bases and J by 9 bases, with 14 bases between them. CDR3 nucleotides: TGTGCCACCAGCAGAGATCTAGGATTTGAGAGCTACACCTTC. Amino acid sequence: CATSRDLGFESYTF.

This clonotype appeared a few times. This chain links TRBV12-5 with TRBJ1-3, with D perhaps TRBD1 (5 bases). CDR3 size: 12 residues. The V gene lost 6 bases and the J gene lost 4 bases, with 7 bases spanning the gap. The germline V gene has CDR1 LGHNT and CDR2 FRNRAP. The CDR3 DNA follows: TGTGCTAGTGGCAGGGCCGGAAACACCATATATTTT. It yields the protein CASGRAGNTIYF. Full variable domain (outside the CDR3, taken from reference TRBV12-5 and TRBJ1-3): DARVTQTPRHKVTEMGQEVTMRCQPILGHNTVFWYRQTMMQGLELLAYFRNRAPLDDSGMPKDRFSAEMPDATLATLKIQPSEPRDSAVYFCASGRAGNTIYFGEGSWLTVV.

This clonotype was found a few times. The chain employs TRBV4-3 and TRBJ2-3; TRBD1 matches at 11 bases. Germline V gene sequence: CDR1 LGHNA, CDR2 YSLEER. The CDR3 extends over 16 amino acids. J was trimmed by 3 bases and V by 0 bases; bases with no gene match: 2. In DNA, the CDR3 is TGCGCCAGCAGCCAAGACGGGACAGGGGGGACAGATACGCAGTATTTT. This gives the protein CASSQDGTGGTDTQYF.

This sequence joins TRBV7-8 and TRBJ2-3; 9 nucleotides align to TRBD2. CDR3 size: 16 residues. V dropped 2 bases and J dropped 4; count of bases not matched to a gene: 7. Germline CDR1 is SGHVS and CDR2 is FQNEAQ. CDR3 region: CASSLRGGRASDTQYF. The CDR3 nucleotides are TGTGCCAGCAGCTTAAGGGGCGGGAGGGCCTCAGATACGCAGTATTTT.

This chain connects TRBV7-9 to TRBJ2-1; 8 bases are a match to TRBD1. CDR1 is SEHNR and CDR2 is FQNEAQ in the germline V gene (reference sequence). The CDR3 sequence is 18 residues long. V lost 5 bases and J lost 5; bases outside the gene matches: 17. The CDR3: CASSRTTGQGVVHNEQFF. In DNA form, the CDR3 reads TGTGCCAGCAGCCGGACTACCGGACAGGGTGTGGTCCACAATGAGCAGTTCTTC.

The V call is TRBV27, the J call TRBJ1-2; D unclear. The V gene lost 4 bases and the J gene lost 6 bases, with 15 bases spanning the gap. Germline values: CDR1 MNHEY, CDR2 SMNVEV (reference sequence). The CDR3 contains 14 residues. The CDR3 DNA reads TGTGCCAGCAGTTCGGTGGGCCCCCGACATGGCTACACCTTC. Protein: CASSSVGPRHGYTF.

This clonotype appeared many times. The chain carries TRBV7-2 and TRBJ2-3; 8 positions agree with TRBD1. With V trimmed by 4 bases and J by 1 base, 10 bases remained unmatched. The CDR3 sequence is 17 residues long. Germline V lookup: CDR1 SGHTA, CDR2 FQGNSA. The CDR3 DNA follows: TGTGCCAGCAGCTCCAGGGACAGGCCTATGGGCACAGATACGCAGTATTTT. Its protein product is CASSSRDRPMGTDTQYF.

The rearrangement links TRBV5-4 to TRBJ2-1, with 11 bases aligning to TRBD2. The germline V gene has CDR1 SGHNT and CDR2 YYREEE (reference sequence). There are 14 residues in the CDR3. The V and J ends lost 3 bases and 8 bases, in that order; junction bases with no gene match: 4. This CDR3 reads CASSWELAGDEQFF. The CDR3 DNA reads as TGTGCCAGCAGCTGGGAACTAGCGGGAGATGAGCAGTTCTTC. Full variable domain (remainder filled in from reference TRBV5-4 and TRBJ2-1): ETGVTQSPTHLIKTRGQQVTLRCSSQSGHNTVSWYQQALGQGPQFIFQYYREEENGRGNFPPRFSGLQFPNYSSELNVNALELDDSALYLCASSWELAGDEQFFGPGTRLTVL.

V gene TRBV6-1 combines with J gene TRBJ2-7, with D perhaps matching TRBD2 (5 bases). The CDR3 spans 14 residues. V was pared by 8 bases and J by 7 bases, with 21 bases between. Looked up from germline, CDR1 is MNHNS and CDR2 is SASEGT. CDR3 in DNA: TGTGCCAGCGGCGGCGGATCCACGACGGGGGAGCAGTACGTC. Translation: CASGGGSTTGEQYV.

The chain couples TRBV7-2 to TRBJ2-1; D is perhaps TRBD2 (7 bases). The length of the CDR3 is 14 residues. Germline-derived CDR1 and CDR2 are SGHTA and FQGNSA. The germline V and J ends were trimmed by 8 bases and 6 bases, with 17 bases remaining between them. CDR3 coding DNA: TGTGCCAGCCTGATAAGGGGGGAGGGCAATGAGCAGTTCTTC. Translated: CASLIRGEGNEQFF.

There are a few counts of this clonotype. The genes are TRBV2 and TRBJ2-3, with a weak D call TRBD1 (6 bases). This CDR3 has 15 residues. CDR1 is SNHLY, CDR2 FYNNEI, per germline. Trimming removed 4 bases at V and 0 bases at J, with 11 bases between. The CDR3 loop is CASSAGQSSTDTQYF. For the CDR3, the DNA is TGTGCCAGCAGTGCGGGACAAAGTAGCACAGATACGCAGTATTTT.

This clonotype turned up a few times. The rearrangement uses TRBV11-3 and TRBJ2-7; D is uncertain. Deletions cut 1 base from V and 1 base from J, with 5 bases between. The CDR3 consists of 13 residues. The germline CDR1 and CDR2 sequences are SGHNT and YENEEA. CDR3 sequence (DNA): TGTGCCAGCAGCTTAGGGCGATCCTACGAGCAGTACTTC. It yields the protein CASSLGRSYEQYF.

This clonotype was seen more than once but under ten times. The CDR3, as DNA: TGTGCCAGCAGCTTAGAAGCGGGAACTAATCAGCCCCAGCATTTT. It encodes CASSLEAGTNQPQHF. This sequence joins TRBV11-2 and TRBJ1-5; D uncertain. V gave up 0 bases and J gave up 4 bases, with 10 bases separating them. CDR3 length: 15 amino acids. Germline CDR1 and CDR2: SGHAT and FQNNGV.

This clonotype was counted many times. The chain carries TRBV7-8 and TRBJ2-7; D may be TRBD2 (6 bases). Trimming cost V 0 bases and J 1 base, with 7 bases left between them. Per germline, CDR1 SGHVS and CDR2 FQNEAQ. This CDR3 has 14 amino acids. CDR3 in DNA: TGTGCCAGCAGCTTAGCGGGGGGATCCTACGAGCAGTACGTC. This codes for CASSLAGGSYEQYV.

A remark on this clonotype: One end of the junction fails to match germline, which may point to a read error. The CDR3 bases are TGTGCCACCACAAGGGACTTCACGAGCTCCTACAATGAGCAGCTCTTC. Translated: CATTRDFTSSYNEQLF. This sequence joins TRBV6-5 and TRBJ2-1, with a weak D call TRBD2 (6 bases). The CDR3 totals 16 residues. Germline CDR1 MNHEY, CDR2 SVGAGI.

The table lists this clonotype with a few counts. This sequence joins TRBV11-2 and TRBJ2-5; D gene unclear. This CDR3 comprises 14 residues. Germline CDR1 reads SGHAT; CDR2 reads FQNNGV. Trimming stripped 5 bases from V and 0 bases from J, with 10 bases between. The CDR3 loop is CASSPRRYQETQYF. CDR3 DNA sequence: TGTGCCAGCAGCCCCCGGCGGTACCAAGAGACCCAGTACTTC.

This clonotype was found a few times. The CDR3 here is CASSRTSGENEQFF. The CDR3, as DNA: TGTGCCAGCAGCCGGACTAGCGGGGAAAATGAGCAGTTCTTC. The rearrangement links TRBV12-3 or TRBV12-4 to TRBJ2-1, with 12 nucleotides matching TRBD2. The V gene end was trimmed by 6 bases and the J gene end by 7 bases; junction bases not matched to a gene: 4. This CDR3 is 14 amino acids long.